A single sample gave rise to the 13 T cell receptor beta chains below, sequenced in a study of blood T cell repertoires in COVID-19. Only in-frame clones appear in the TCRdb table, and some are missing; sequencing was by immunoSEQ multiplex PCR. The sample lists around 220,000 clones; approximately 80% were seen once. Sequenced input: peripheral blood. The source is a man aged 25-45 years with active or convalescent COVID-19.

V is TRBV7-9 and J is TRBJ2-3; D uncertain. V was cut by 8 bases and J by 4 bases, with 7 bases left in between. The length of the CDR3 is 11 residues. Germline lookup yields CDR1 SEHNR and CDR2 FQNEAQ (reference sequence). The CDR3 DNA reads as TGTGCCAGCCCTATTCCAGATACGCAGTATTTT. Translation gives CASPIPDTQYF.

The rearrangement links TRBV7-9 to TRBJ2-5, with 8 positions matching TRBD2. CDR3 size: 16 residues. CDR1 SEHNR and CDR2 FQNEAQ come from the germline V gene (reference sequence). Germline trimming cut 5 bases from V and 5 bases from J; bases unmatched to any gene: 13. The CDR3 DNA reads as TGTGCCAGCAGCGCACCCGGGAGGGCCATAGTCGAGACCCAGTACTTC. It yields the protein CASSAPGRAIVETQYF.

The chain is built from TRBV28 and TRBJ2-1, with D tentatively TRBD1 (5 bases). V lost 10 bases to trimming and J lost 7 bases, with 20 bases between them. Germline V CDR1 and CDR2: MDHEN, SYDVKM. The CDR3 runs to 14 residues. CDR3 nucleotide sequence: TGTGCCATCTCGGGCAGGGCATTTAGTAATGAGCAGTTCTTC. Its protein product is CAISGRAFSNEQFF.

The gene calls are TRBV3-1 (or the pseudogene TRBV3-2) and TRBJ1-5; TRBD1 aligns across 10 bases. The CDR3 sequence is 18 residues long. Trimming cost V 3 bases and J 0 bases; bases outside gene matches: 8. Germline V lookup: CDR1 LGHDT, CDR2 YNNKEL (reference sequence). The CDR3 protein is CASSQGGQGTISNQPQHF. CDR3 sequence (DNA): TGTGCCAGCAGCCAGGGGGGACAGGGGACCATTAGCAATCAGCCCCAGCATTTT.

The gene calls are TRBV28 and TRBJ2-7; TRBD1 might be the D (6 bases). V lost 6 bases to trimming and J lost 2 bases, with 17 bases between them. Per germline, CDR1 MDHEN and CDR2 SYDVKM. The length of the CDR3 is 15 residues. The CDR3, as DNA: TGTGCCAGCAGCCGCTACAGGGACCCAACCTACGAGCAGTACTTC. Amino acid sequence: CASSRYRDPTYEQYF.

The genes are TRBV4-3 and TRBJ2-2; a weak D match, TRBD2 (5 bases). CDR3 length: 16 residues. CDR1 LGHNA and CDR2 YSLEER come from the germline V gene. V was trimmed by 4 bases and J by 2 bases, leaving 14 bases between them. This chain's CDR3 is CASSLDISVNTGELFF. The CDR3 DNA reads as TGCGCCAGCAGCCTCGACATTAGCGTCAACACCGGGGAGCTGTTTTTT.

The CDR3 spells CATSRLAGGDTQYF. In nucleotides, the CDR3 is TGTGCCACCAGCAGACTAGCGGGAGGGGATACGCAGTATTTT. This chain uses TRBV15 with TRBJ2-3; 12 bases match TRBD2. The CDR3 is made up of 14 amino acids. V dropped 2 bases and J dropped 6; count of bases not matched to a gene: 0. Germline V gene sequence: CDR1 LNHNV, CDR2 YYDKDF (reference sequence).

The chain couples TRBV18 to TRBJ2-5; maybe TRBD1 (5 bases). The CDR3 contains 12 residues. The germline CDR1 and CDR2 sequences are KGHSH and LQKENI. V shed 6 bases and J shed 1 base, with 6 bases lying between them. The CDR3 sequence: CASSDSQETQYF. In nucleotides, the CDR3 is TGTGCCAGCTCCGACAGCCAAGAGACCCAGTACTTC.

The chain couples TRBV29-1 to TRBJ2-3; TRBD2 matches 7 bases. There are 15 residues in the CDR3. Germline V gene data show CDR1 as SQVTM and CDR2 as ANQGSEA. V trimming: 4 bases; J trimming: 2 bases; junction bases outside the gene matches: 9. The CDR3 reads CSVAIAGHDTDTQYF. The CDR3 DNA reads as TGCAGCGTTGCGATAGCGGGTCACGACACAGATACGCAGTATTTT.

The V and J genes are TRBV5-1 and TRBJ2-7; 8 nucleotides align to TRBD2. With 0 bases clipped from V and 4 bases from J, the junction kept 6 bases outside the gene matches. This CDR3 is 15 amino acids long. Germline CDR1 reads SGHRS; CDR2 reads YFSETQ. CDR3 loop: CASSLASSGPYEQYF. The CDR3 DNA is TGCGCCAGCAGCTTGGCTTCTAGCGGGCCTTACGAGCAGTACTTC.

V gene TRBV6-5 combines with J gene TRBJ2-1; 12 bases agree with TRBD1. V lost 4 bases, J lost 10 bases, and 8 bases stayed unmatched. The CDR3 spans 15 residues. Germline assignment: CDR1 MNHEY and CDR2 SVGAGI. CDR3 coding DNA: TGTGCCAGCAGTTCCCGGGACAGGGGGCTTCGGGAGCAGTTCTTC. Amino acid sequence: CASSSRDRGLREQFF.

CDR3 sequence reads: CSVELQGTRYGYTF. The CDR3 region has the DNA TGCAGCGTGGAATTACAGGGGACCCGCTATGGCTACACCTTC. The chain has TRBV29-1 and TRBJ1-2, with 7 positions matching TRBD1. Germline CDR1 SQVTM, CDR2 ANQGSEA. J was trimmed by 4 bases and V by 6 bases; bases with no gene match: 11. This CDR3 region has 14 residues.

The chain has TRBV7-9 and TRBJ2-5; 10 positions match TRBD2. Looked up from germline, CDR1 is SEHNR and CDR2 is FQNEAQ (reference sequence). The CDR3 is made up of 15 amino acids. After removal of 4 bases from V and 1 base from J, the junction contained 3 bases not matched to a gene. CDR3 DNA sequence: TGTGCCAGCAGCTCCCGGACTAGCGGCCAAGAGACCCAGTACTTC. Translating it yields CASSSRTSGQETQYF.